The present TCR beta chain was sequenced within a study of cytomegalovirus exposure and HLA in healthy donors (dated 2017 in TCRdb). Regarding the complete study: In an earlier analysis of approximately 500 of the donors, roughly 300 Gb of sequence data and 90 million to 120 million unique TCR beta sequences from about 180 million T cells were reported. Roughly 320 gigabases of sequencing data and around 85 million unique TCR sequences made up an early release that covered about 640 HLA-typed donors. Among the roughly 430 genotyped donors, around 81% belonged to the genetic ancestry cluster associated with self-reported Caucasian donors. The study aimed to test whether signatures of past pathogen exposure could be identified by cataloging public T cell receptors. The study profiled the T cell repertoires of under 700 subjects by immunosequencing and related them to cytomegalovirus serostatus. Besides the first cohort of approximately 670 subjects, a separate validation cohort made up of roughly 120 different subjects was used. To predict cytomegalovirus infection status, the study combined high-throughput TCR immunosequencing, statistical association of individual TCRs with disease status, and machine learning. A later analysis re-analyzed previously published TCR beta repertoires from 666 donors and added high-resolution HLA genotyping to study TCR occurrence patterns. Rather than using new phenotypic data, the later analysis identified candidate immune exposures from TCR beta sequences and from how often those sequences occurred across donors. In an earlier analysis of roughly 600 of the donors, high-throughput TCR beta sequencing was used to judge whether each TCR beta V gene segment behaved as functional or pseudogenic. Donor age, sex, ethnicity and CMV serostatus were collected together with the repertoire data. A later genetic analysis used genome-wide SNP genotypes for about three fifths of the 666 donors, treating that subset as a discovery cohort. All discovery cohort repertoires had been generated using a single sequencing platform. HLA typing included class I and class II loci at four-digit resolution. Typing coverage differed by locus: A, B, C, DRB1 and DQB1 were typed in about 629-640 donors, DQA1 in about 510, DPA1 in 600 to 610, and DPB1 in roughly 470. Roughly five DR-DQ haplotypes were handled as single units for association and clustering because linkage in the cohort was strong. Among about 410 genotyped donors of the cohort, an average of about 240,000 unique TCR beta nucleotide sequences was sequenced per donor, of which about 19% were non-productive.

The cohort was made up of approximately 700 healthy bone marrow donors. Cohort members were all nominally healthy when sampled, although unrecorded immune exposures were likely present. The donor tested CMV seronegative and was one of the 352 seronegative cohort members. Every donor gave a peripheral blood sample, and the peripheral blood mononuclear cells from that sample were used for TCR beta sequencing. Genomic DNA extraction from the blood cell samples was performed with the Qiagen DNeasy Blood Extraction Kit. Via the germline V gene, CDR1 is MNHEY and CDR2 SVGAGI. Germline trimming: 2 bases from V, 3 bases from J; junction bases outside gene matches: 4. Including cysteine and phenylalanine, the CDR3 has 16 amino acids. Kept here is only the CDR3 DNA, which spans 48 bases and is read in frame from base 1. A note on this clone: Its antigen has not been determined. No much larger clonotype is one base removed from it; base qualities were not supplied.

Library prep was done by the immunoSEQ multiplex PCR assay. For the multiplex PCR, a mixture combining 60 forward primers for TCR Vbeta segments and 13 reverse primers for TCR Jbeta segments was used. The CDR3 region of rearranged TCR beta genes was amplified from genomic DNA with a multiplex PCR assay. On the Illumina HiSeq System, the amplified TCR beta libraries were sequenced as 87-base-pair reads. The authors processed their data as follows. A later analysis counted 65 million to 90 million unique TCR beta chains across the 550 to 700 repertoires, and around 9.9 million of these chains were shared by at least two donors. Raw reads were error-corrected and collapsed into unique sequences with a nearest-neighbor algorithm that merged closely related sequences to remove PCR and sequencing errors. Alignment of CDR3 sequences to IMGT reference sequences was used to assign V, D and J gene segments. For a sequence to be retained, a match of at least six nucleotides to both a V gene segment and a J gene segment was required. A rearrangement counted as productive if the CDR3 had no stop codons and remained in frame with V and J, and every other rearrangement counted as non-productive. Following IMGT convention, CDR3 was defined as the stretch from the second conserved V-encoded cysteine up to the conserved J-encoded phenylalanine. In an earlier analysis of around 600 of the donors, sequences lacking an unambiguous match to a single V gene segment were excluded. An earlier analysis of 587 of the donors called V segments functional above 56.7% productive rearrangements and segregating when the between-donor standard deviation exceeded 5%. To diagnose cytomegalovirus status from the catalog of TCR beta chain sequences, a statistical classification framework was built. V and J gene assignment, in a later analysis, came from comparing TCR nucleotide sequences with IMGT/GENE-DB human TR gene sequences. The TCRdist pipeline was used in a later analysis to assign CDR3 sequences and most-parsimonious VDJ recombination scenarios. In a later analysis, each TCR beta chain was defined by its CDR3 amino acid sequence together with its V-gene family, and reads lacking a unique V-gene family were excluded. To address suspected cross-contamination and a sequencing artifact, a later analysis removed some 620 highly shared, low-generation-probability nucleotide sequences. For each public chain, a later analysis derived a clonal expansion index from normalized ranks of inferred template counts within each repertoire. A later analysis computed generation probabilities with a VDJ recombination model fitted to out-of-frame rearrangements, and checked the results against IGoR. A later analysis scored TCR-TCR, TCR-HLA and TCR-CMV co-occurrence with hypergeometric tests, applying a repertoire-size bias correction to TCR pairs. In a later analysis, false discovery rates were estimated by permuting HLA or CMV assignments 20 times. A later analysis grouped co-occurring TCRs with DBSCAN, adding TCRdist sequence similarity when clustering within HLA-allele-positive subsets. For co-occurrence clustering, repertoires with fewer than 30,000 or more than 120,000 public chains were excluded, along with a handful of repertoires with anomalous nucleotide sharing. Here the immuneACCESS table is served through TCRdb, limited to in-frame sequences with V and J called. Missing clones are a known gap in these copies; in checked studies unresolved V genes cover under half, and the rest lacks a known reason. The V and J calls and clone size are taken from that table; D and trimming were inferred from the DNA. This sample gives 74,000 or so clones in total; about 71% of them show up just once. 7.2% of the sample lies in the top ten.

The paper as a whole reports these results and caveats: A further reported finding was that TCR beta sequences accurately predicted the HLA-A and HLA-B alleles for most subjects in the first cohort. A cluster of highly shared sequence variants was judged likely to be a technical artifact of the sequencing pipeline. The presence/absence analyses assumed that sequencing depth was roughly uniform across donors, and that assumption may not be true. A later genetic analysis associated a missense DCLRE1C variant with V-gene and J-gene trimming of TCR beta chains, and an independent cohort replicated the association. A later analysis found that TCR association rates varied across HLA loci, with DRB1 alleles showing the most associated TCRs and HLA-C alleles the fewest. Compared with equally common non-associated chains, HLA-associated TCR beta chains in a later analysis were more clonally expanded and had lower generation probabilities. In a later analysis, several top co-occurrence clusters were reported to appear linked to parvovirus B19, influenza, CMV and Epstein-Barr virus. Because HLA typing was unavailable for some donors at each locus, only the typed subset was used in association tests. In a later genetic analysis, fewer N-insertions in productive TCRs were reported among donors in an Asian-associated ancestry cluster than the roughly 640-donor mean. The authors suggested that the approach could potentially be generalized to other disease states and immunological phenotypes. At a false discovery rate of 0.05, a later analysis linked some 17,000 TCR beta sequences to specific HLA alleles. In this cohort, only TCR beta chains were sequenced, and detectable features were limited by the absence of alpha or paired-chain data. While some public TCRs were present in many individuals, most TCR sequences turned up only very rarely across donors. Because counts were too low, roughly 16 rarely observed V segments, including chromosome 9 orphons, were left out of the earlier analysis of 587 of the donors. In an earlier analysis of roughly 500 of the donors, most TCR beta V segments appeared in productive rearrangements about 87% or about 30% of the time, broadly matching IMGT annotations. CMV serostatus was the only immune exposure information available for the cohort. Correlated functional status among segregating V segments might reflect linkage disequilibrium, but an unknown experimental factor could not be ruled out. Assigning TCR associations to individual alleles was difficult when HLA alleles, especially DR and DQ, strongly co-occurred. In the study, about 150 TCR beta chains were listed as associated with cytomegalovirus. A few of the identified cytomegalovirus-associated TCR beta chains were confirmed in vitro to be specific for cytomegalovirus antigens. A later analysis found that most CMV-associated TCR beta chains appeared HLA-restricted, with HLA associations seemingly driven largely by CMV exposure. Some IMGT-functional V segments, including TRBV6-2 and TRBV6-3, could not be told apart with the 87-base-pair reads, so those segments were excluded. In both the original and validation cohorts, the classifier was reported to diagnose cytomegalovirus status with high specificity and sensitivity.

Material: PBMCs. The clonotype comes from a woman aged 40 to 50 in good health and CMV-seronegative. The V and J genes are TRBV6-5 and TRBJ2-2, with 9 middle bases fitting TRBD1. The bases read TGTGCCAGCAGTTACCGACAGGGGGGGGACACCGGGGAGCTGTTTTTT. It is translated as CASSYRQGGDTGELFF.